The 8 T cell receptor beta chains listed next were all sequenced from one sample in a study of shared clonotypes between healthy human individuals. Libraries were prepared by immunoSEQ multiplex PCR; TCRdb keeps only in-frame clonotypes and omits some of them. The sample yields about 1.1 million clones, about 84% seen once. The sample was memory CD4+ T cells from PBMCs. Described subset: CD45RA-negative fraction. The receptors were gathered from a young man in good health. Some clones in this sample may be carry-over from other donors' samples.

This clone was counted a single time. The gene calls are TRBV7-2 and TRBJ2-7, with D unclear. The CDR3 has 13 amino acids. Germline CDR1 is SGHTA and CDR2 is FQGNSA. The ends were cut back, 1 base at V and 5 bases at J, with 9 bases in the middle. CDR3: CASSLVLLDEQYF. CDR3 sequence (DNA): TGTGCCAGCAGCTTAGTGCTATTGGACGAGCAGTACTTC.

CDR3 coding DNA: TGTGCCAGTAGTGCACAGGGGGGATACGAGCAGTACTTC. Translated: CASSAQGGYEQYF. V gene TRBV19 combines with J gene TRBJ2-7, with 8 bases fitting TRBD1. Germline trimming cut 5 bases from V and 4 bases from J; bases unmatched to any gene: 4. CDR1 is LNHDA, CDR2 SQIVND, per germline (reference sequence). This CDR3 has 13 amino acids.

On this clone: A far larger clone is off by one base, so a read error is likely. This sample also contains other DNA sequences that code for the same CDR3. The V call is TRBV5-1, the J call TRBJ2-7; possibly TRBD2 for D (5 bases). Germline V CDR1 and CDR2: SGHRS, YFSETQ. The CDR3 is 12 residues long. Here the CDR3 reads CASSLAGDEQYF. CDR3 nucleotides: TGCGCTAGCAGCTTGGCGGGTGACGAGCAGTACTTC.

The chain carries TRBV6-1 and TRBJ1-2; D uncertain. This CDR3 spans 13 amino acids. Germline V gene lookup returns CDR1 MNHNS and CDR2 SASEGT. Trimming removed 2 bases at V and 4 bases at J, with 8 bases between. The CDR3 region has the DNA TGTGCCAGCAGTGAATGGACGGTCTATGGCTACACCTTC. It specifies CASSEWTVYGYTF.

This rearrangement joins TRBV5-1 to TRBJ2-3; 9 bases are shared with TRBD2. V dropped 0 bases and J dropped 6; count of bases not matched to a gene: 5. Germline-derived CDR1 and CDR2 are SGHRS and YFSETQ. The CDR3 length is 15 residues. In nucleotides, the CDR3 is TGCGCCAGCAGCTTGGGACTAGCGGAGGCGGATACGCAGTATTTT. It specifies CASSLGLAEADTQYF.

The gene calls are TRBV5-4 and TRBJ1-4, with D possibly TRBD1 on 6 matching bases. The germline CDR1 and CDR2 sequences are SGHNT and YYREEE (reference sequence). This CDR3 spans 14 amino acids. V lost 0 bases and J lost 9, with 12 bases in between. The CDR3 here is CASSLAGAVQKLFF. DNA for the CDR3: TGTGCCAGCAGCTTGGCGGGGGCGGTTCAAAAACTGTTTTTT.

As concerns this clone: A read error may account for a junction end that differs from germline. This chain joins TRBV7-9 and TRBJ2-5; D might be TRBD1 (6 bases). The germline gives CDR1 SEHNR, CDR2 FQNEAQ (reference sequence). The CDR3 extends over 16 amino acids. The CDR3 sequence: CASSLAPQGYQETQYF. CDR3 coding DNA: TGTGCTAGCAGCTTAGCCCCGCAGGGGTACCAAGAGACCCAGTACTTC. Together with reference TRBV7-9 and TRBJ2-5, the CDR3 gives the full variable domain: DTGVSQNPRHKITKRGQNVTFRCDPISEHNRLYWYRQTLGQGPEFLTYFQNEAQLEKSRLLSDRFSAERPKGSFSTLEIQRTEQGDSAMYLCASSLAPQGYQETQYFGPGTRLLVL.

The chain joins TRBV7-3 to TRBJ2-7, with D maybe TRBD2 (5 bases). This CDR3 comprises 16 residues. Trimming pared 5 bases from V and 0 bases from J, leaving 17 bases between. The germline CDR1 and CDR2 sequences are SGHTA and FQGTGA. The DNA for the CDR3 is TGTGCCAGCAGCCCCGACGGGGTGTCTAGCTCCTACGAGCAGTACTTC. It encodes CASSPDGVSSSYEQYF.